These 18 T cell receptor beta chains came from one sample sequenced in a study of immune evolution from preneoplasia to lung adenocarcinoma. Sequencing was performed with immunoSEQ multiplex PCR; in TCRdb, only in-frame clones are kept and a portion is missing. In the table there are 9,000 to 10,000 clones, 70% to 90% of which are singletons. The sequencing input was FFPE invasive lung adenocarcinoma tissue. The source of these receptors is a person aged 70 to 85 with invasive lung adenocarcinoma. Some clones in this sample may be carry-over from other donors' samples.

This rearrangement joins TRBV28 to TRBJ2-5; D not resolved. CDR1 MDHEN and CDR2 SYDVKM come from the germline V gene. Trimming left V 7 bases short and J 5 bases short, with 14 bases between. The CDR3 runs 13 residues. This chain's CDR3 is CASNPRSRETQYF. As DNA, the CDR3 is TGTGCCAGCAATCCTCGGAGTCGTGAGACCCAGTACTTC. The full variable domain, in which reference TRBV28 and TRBJ2-5 provide the parts outside the CDR3, is DVKVTQSSRYLVKRTGEKVFLECVQDMDHENMFWYRQDPGLGLRLIYFSYDVKMKEKGDIPEGYSVSREKKERFSLILESASTNQTSMYLCASNPRSRETQYFGPGTRLLVL.

The chain recombines TRBV7-9 with TRBJ2-1; 8 bases agree with TRBD2. In germline, CDR1 is SEHNR, CDR2 FQNEAQ (reference sequence). This CDR3 spans 16 amino acids. Losses at the gene ends were 1 base for V and 8 bases for J; bases not matched to a gene: 10. The chain's CDR3 is CASSLGGTRLQYEQFF. The CDR3 coding sequence is TGTGCCAGCAGCTTAGGGGGGACTAGGTTACAGTATGAGCAGTTCTTC.

The chain joins TRBV28 to TRBJ1-2; D might be TRBD1 (5 bases). The CDR3 sequence is 11 residues long. Germline V gene data show CDR1 as MDHEN and CDR2 as SYDVKM. V lost 6 bases to trimming and J lost 7 bases, with 9 bases between them. CDR3 region: CASSVGPGYTF. The CDR3 DNA reads TGTGCCAGCAGCGTGGGACCTGGCTACACCTTC.

The chain carries TRBV7-9 and TRBJ1-1, with a tentative D call TRBD1 (6 bases). Germline assignment: CDR1 SEHNR and CDR2 FQNEAQ (reference sequence). Trimming took off 11 bases at V and 1 base at J, with 20 bases between the two ends. This CDR3 has 15 residues. This chain's CDR3 is CAGTSPGHTNTEAFF. The DNA of the CDR3 is TGTGCCGGCACGTCACCGGGACATACGAACACTGAAGCTTTCTTT.

The chain couples TRBV5-4 to TRBJ2-5; D gene ambiguous. The germline V gene has CDR1 SGHNT and CDR2 YYREEE (reference sequence). CDR3 size: 14 residues. The V and J ends lost 2 bases and 0 bases respectively, with 8 bases between them. CDR3 region: CASSFGRYQETQYF. The CDR3 coding sequence is TGTGCCAGCAGCTTCGGAAGGTACCAAGAGACCCAGTACTTC.

This sequence joins TRBV4-2 and TRBJ2-3, with TRBD1 matching over 7 bases. The CDR3 spans 16 residues. The junction had 7 bases not matched to a gene; V was cut back by 4 bases and J by 0 bases. The germline gives CDR1 LGHNA, CDR2 YNFKEQ. The CDR3 loop is CASSPRGTFSTDTQYF. CDR3 DNA sequence: TGTGCCAGCAGCCCCAGGGGGACATTCAGCACAGATACGCAGTATTTT.

CDR3 loop: CASSTGPGGGLTQYF. The CDR3 nucleotides read TGTGCCAGCAGCACCGGTCCCGGTGGTGGCCTAACCCAGTACTTC. The chain links TRBV11-2 to TRBJ2-5; D ambiguous. The CDR3 consists of 15 residues. In germline, CDR1 is SGHAT, CDR2 FQNNGV. The V end was cut by 5 bases, the J end by 8 bases, with 21 bases between.

J is TRBJ2-1 and V is TRBV27; no clear D gene. This CDR3 comprises 11 residues. CDR1 and CDR2 (germline): MNHEY, SMNVEV (reference sequence). V lost 8 bases and J lost 8, with 10 bases in between. The CDR3 DNA follows: TGTGCCAGCTCATGGTTGGATGAGCAGTTCTTC. This codes for CASSWLDEQFF.

The chain combines TRBV7-6 with TRBJ1-2; the match to TRBD1 covers 7 bases. Germline V gene sequence: CDR1 SGHVS, CDR2 FNYEAQ. The CDR3 is 16 amino acids. V shed 6 bases, J shed 4 bases, and the junction held 14 bases outside the gene matches. CDR3 amino acids: CASSLNPQGVPYGYTF. CDR3 in DNA: TGTGCCAGCAGTCTCAACCCGCAGGGGGTGCCCTATGGCTACACCTTC. The variable domain in full, with the rest retrieved from reference TRBV7-6 and TRBJ1-2, is GAGVSQSPRYKVTKRGQDVALRCDPISGHVSLYWYRQALGQGPEFLTYFNYEAQQDKSGLPNDRFSAERPEGSISTLTIQRTEQRDSAMYRCASSLNPQGVPYGYTFGSGTRLTVV.

There are a few counts of this clone. The chain carries TRBV20-1 and TRBJ1-2; D is ambiguous. The CDR3 is 11 residues long. The ends were cut back, 7 bases at V and 8 bases at J, with 14 bases in the middle. Germline CDR1 is DFQATT and CDR2 is SNEGSKA (reference sequence). The CDR3 loop reads CSGGWTAGYTF. CDR3 DNA: TGCAGTGGAGGGTGGACGGCGGGCTACACCTTC.

The gene calls are TRBV9 and TRBJ2-2, with TRBD2 matching 9 bases. J lost 6 bases, V lost 0 bases, and 6 bases had no gene match. Germline values: CDR1 SGDLS, CDR2 YYNGEE. The CDR3 length is 16 residues. The CDR3 DNA is TGTGCCAGCAGCGTAGAGGCTAGCGGGAAGGCCGGGGAGCTGTTTTTT. Translating it yields CASSVEASGKAGELFF. Full variable domain (rest looked up from reference TRBV9 and TRBJ2-2): DSGVTQTPKHLITATGQRVTLRCSPRSGDLSVYWYQQSLDQGLQFLIQYYNGEERAKGNILERFSAQQFPDLHSELNLSSLELGDSALYFCASSVEASGKAGELFFGEGSRLTVL.

The chain uses TRBV6-5 and TRBJ1-1, with D perhaps matching TRBD1 (5 bases). The CDR3 has 15 amino acids. Germline values: CDR1 MNHEY, CDR2 SVGAGI. Trimming left V 6 bases short and J 2 bases short, with 16 bases between. The CDR3, as DNA: TGTGCCAGCAGCATTACAACAGGCGATAACACTGAAGCTTTCTTT. Its translation: CASSITTGDNTEAFF.

The chain recombines TRBV9 with TRBJ2-2; TRBD1 matches 9 bases. V lost 2 bases and J lost 5; bases outside the gene matches: 4. CDR1 is SGDLS and CDR2 is YYNGEE in the germline V gene. The CDR3 is made up of 15 amino acids. In DNA form, the CDR3 reads TGTGCCAGCAGCGTTTTGGGACAGGGAACCGGGGAGCTGTTTTTT. Protein sequence: CASSVLGQGTGELFF.

V gene TRBV6-6 combines with J gene TRBJ2-7; D possibly uses TRBD1 or TRBD2 (5 bases each). Trimming left V 6 bases short and J 9 bases short, with 24 bases between. The CDR3 covers 15 residues. Germline CDR1 is MNHNY and CDR2 is SVGAGI (reference sequence). CDR3 amino acids: CASRETGTATTGQYF. CDR3 bases: TGTGCCAGCAGGGAGACCGGGACGGCGACTACGGGGCAGTACTTC.

V usage is TRBV29-1 and J usage is TRBJ2-2; possibly TRBD2 for D (5 bases). CDR1 and CDR2 from the germline V gene are SQVTM and ANQGSEA. The V end was cut by 1 base, the J end by 5 bases, with 14 bases between. The CDR3 extends over 15 amino acids. Written as DNA, the CDR3 is TGCAGCGTTGAAGTGGTCTCAGCGGCTACCGGGGAGCTGTTTTTT. This gives the protein CSVEVVSAATGELFF.

V gene TRBV19 combines with J gene TRBJ2-7, with 8 bases identical to TRBD2. From germline, CDR1 is LNHDA and CDR2 SQIVND (reference sequence). V lost 3 bases, J lost 5 bases, and 9 bases stayed unmatched. The CDR3 loop spans 15 amino acids. The CDR3 loop reads CASSISGRDPDEQYF. In DNA form, the CDR3 reads TGTGCCAGTAGTATTTCCGGGAGGGATCCGGACGAGCAGTACTTC. The full variable domain, in which reference TRBV19 and TRBJ2-7 provide the parts outside the CDR3, is DGGITQSPKYLFRKEGQNVTLSCEQNLNHDAMYWYRQDPGQGLRLIYYSQIVNDFQKGDIAEGYSVSREKKESFPLTVTSAQKNPTAFYLCASSISGRDPDEQYFGPGTRLTVT.

The CDR3 is CASSPRGGGANVLTF. As DNA, the CDR3 is TGCGCCAGCAGCCCCCGCGGTGGTGGGGCCAACGTCCTGACTTTC. This chain uses TRBV4-1 with TRBJ2-6, with unresolved D. V was pared by 4 bases and J by 3 bases, with 10 bases between. The CDR3 has 15 residues. Germline CDR1 is MGHRA and CDR2 is YSYEKL.

The chain joins TRBV9 to TRBJ2-3; 10 nucleotides align to TRBD2. V was clipped by 4 bases and J by 2 bases; unmatched bases: 7. This CDR3 contains 16 residues. The germline V gene encodes CDR1 SGDLS and CDR2 YYNGEE. The CDR3 protein is CASSSQRGGVTDTQYF. The CDR3 region has the DNA TGTGCCAGCAGCTCTCAGCGGGGGGGCGTCACAGATACGCAGTATTTT.